The present T cell receptor beta chain was sequenced within a study of T cell responses to AZD1222 COVID-19 vaccine. About the study: Combined were second doses at about 4 or about 12 weeks. General study findings and limits: Without day 14 samples, only post-peak T cell repertoires were studied. Spike-specific TCR breadth and depth rose after two AZD1222 doses.

As to this clone: Antigen: not known.

Clones were read by immunoSEQ multiplex PCR, and TCRdb kept only the in-frame ones, dropping some. This sample yields tens of thousands of clones, of which roughly 84% are seen a single time; approximately 13% belongs to the top ten. The V gene lost 3 bases and the J gene lost 0 bases, with 8 bases spanning the gap. Germline V gene lookup returns CDR1 SQVTM and CDR2 ANQGSEA. The CDR3 contains 13 residues. The V call is TRBV29-1, the J call TRBJ1-2; a weak D match, TRBD1 (5 bases). This TCR was sampled from an adult in good health. The specimen comprised peripheral blood, sampled on day 0 of AZD1222 vaccination. This chain's CDR3 is CSVEEQANYGYTF. In nucleotides, the CDR3 is TGCAGCGTTGAGGAACAGGCTAACTATGGCTACACCTTC.